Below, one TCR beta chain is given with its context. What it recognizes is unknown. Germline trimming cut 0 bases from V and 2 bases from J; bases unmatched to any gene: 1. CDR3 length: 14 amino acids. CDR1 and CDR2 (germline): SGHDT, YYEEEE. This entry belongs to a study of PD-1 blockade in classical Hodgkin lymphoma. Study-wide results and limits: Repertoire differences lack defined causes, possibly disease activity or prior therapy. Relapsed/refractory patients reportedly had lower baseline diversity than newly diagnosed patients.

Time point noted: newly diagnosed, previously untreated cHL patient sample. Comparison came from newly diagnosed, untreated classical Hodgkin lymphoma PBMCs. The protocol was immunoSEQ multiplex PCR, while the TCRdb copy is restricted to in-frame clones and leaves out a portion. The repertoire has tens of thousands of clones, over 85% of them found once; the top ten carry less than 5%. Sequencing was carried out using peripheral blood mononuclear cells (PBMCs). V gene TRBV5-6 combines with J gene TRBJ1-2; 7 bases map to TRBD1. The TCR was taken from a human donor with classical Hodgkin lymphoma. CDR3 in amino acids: CASSLGQGNYGYTF. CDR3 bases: TGTGCCAGCAGCTTGGGACAGGGCAACTATGGCTACACCTTC.